The text below deals with one T cell receptor beta chain. These data belong to a study of T cell responses to AZD1222 COVID-19 vaccine. With V trimmed by 4 bases and J by 5 bases, 9 bases remained unmatched. Germline V lookup: CDR1 LGHDT, CDR2 YNNKEL (reference sequence). CDR3 size: 16 residues. Libraries were prepared by immunoSEQ multiplex PCR; TCRdb keeps only in-frame clonotypes and omits some of them. The sample holds 100,000 to 150,000 clones; around 92% are singletons and the top ten take roughly 1.6%. The TCR originated in an adult in good health. This sequence joins TRBV3-1 (or the pseudogene TRBV3-2) and TRBJ2-1, with 9 bases identical to TRBD2. The source material was peripheral blood, sampled on day 0 of AZD1222 vaccination. CDR3 nucleotide sequence: TGTGCCAGCAGCCGGCTAGCGGGATTGGGGAACAATGAGCAGTTCTTC. Translating it yields CASSRLAGLGNNEQFF.